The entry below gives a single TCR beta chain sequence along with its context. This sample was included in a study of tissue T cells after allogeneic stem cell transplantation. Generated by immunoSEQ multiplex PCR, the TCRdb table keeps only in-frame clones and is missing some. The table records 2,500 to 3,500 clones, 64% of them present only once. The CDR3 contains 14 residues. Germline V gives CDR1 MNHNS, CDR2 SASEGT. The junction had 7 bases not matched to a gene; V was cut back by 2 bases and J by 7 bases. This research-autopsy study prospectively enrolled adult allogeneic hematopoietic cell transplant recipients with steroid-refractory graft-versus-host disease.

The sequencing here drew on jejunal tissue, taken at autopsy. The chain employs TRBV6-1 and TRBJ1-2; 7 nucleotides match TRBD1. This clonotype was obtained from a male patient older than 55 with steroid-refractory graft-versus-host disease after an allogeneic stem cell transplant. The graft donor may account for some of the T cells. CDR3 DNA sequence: TGTGCCAGCAGTGAACGAACAGGGGAAGGTGGCTACACCTTC. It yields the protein CASSERTGEGGYTF.